These 22 T cell receptor beta chains were sequenced from one sample in a study of T cells in Graves' hyperthyroidism and ophthalmopathy. RNA transcripts gave rise to amplified TCR beta CDR3 regions. RT-PCR in the first round (using the HTBI primer set) targeted the TCR CDR3. Each CDR3 protein gets one entry after TCRdb re-called the multiplex PCR reads with MiXCR. The data hold over 250,000 distinct CDR3 sequences, with roughly an eighth observed a single time. Material: blood. Receptors originate from a woman in her thirties or forties with Graves' ophthalmopathy.

This clonotype was detected ten times or more. The gene calls are TRBV7-8 and TRBJ1-5; unclear D gene. The CDR3 is 16 residues long. Deletions cut 5 bases from V and 1 base from J, with 15 bases between. The germline V gene encodes CDR1 SGHVS and CDR2 FQNEAQ. CDR3 in DNA: TGTGCCAGCAGCGACCGGGCCCGCGGAAGCAATCAGCCCCAGCATTTT. It translates to CASSDRARGSNQPQHF.

The chain's CDR3 is CAISNDRVGNTIYF. CDR3 coding DNA: TGTGCCATCAGCAACGACAGGGTTGGAAACACCATATATTTT. The J gene is TRBJ1-3, the V gene TRBV10-3, with 7 bases aligning to TRBD1. CDR1 is ENHRY and CDR2 is SYGVKD in the germline V gene. The V gene end was trimmed by 6 bases and the J gene end by 3 bases; junction bases not matched to a gene: 5. The CDR3 has 14 amino acids.

This chain connects TRBV14 to TRBJ2-1, with TRBD2 identical over 11 bases. The CDR3 runs to 16 residues. V trimming: 3 bases; J trimming: 4 bases; junction bases outside the gene matches: 5. Per germline, CDR1 SGHDN and CDR2 FVKESK. The CDR3 spells CASSHDLAGGYNEQFF. CDR3 sequence (DNA): TGTGCCAGCAGCCACGATCTAGCGGGAGGTTACAATGAGCAGTTCTTC.

This clonotype turned up a few times. This chain connects TRBV29-1 to TRBJ1-1; D remains unclear. CDR1 and CDR2 (germline): SQVTM, ANQGSEA. The CDR3 is 13 residues long. Trimming left V 5 bases short and J 0 bases short, with 10 bases between. The CDR3 nucleotides are TGCAGCGTTTTGACATTCATGAACACTGAAGCTTTCTTT. It translates to CSVLTFMNTEAFF.

This clonotype has a handful of counts. The chain uses TRBV27 and TRBJ1-1; possible D gene TRBD1, 6 bases. The CDR3 has 15 amino acids. Between the trimmed V and J ends, which lost 7 bases and 4 bases, there was a span of 19 bases. The germline V gene encodes CDR1 MNHEY and CDR2 SMNVEV (reference sequence). CDR3 nucleotide sequence: TGTGCCAGCATCCAACTGCGGGGGCGAGTCACTGAAGCTTTCTTT. Its protein is CASIQLRGRVTEAFF.

Many counts were recorded for this clonotype. This chain connects TRBV24-1 to TRBJ1-5; D is undetermined. The germline gives CDR1 KGHDR, CDR2 SFDVKD. V was trimmed by 1 base and J by 10 bases, leaving 10 bases between them. The CDR3 loop spans 13 amino acids. The CDR3 DNA reads TGTGCCACCAGTGATTTCACGGGTCGTCCCCAGCATTTT. Its translation: CATSDFTGRPQHF.

This clonotype showed up many times. The chain employs TRBV6-1 and TRBJ2-3, with 9 nucleotides matching TRBD1. CDR1 is MNHNS and CDR2 is SASEGT in the germline V gene. The CDR3 consists of 14 residues. V dropped 3 bases and J dropped 5; count of bases not matched to a gene: 3. CDR3 in amino acids: CASSEGTGKDTQYF. The CDR3 bases are TGTGCCAGCAGTGAGGGGACAGGGAAAGATACGCAGTATTTT.

This clonotype was counted many times. The chain carries TRBV6-5 and TRBJ1-1; D gene unclear. The length of the CDR3 is 16 residues. Trimming took off 0 bases at V and 3 bases at J, with 14 bases between the two ends. Germline V gene lookup returns CDR1 MNHEY and CDR2 SVGAGI. CDR3 DNA sequence: TGTGCCAGCAGTTACTCGGGTCAGCTTGGGGACACTGAAGCTTTCTTT. Its protein product is CASSYSGQLGDTEAFF.

This clonotype was recorded at least ten times. The chain employs TRBV9 and TRBJ1-6, with a tentative D call TRBD1 (6 bases). The CDR3 extends over 15 amino acids. Germline V gene data show CDR1 as SGDLS and CDR2 as YYNGEE. Trimming pared 4 bases from V and 7 bases from J, leaving 15 bases between. This CDR3 reads CASSPSTGLNSPLHF. The CDR3 DNA follows: TGTGCCAGCAGCCCCAGCACAGGGCTCAATTCACCCCTCCACTTT.

This clonotype occurred a few times. The gene calls are TRBV29-1 and TRBJ2-7, with 7 bases lining up with TRBD1. The CDR3 extends over 12 amino acids. Germline trimming cut 0 bases from V and 6 bases from J; bases unmatched to any gene: 2. Germline CDR1 reads SQVTM; CDR2 reads ANQGSEA. CDR3 amino acids: CSVEETGTEQYF. In DNA form, the CDR3 reads TGCAGCGTTGAAGAGACAGGGACCGAGCAGTACTTC.

The chain joins TRBV7-9 to TRBJ2-5, with TRBD1 as a possible D gene (6 bases). Trimming shortened V by 5 bases and J by 2 bases, and 15 bases separated the two germline ends. The CDR3 loop spans 15 amino acids. CDR1 and CDR2 from the germline V gene are SEHNR and FQNEAQ (reference sequence). The CDR3 DNA is TGTGCCAGCAGCCCAGGGGCCCTTGGACAAGAGACCCAGTACTTC. Amino acid sequence: CASSPGALGQETQYF.

This clonotype appeared many times. The rearrangement joins TRBV18 to TRBJ2-7; 9 bases fit TRBD2. The germline V gene has CDR1 KGHSH and CDR2 LQKENI. The CDR3 sequence is 14 residues long. The ends lost 5 bases at V and 6 bases at J; junction bases unmatched: 8. In nucleotides, the CDR3 is TGTGCCAGCTCATCTAGCGGGGTTCAAGGCGAGCAGTACTTC. Amino acids: CASSSSGVQGEQYF. The whole variable domain, filled in from reference TRBV18 and TRBJ2-7, reads NAGVMQNPRHLVRRRGQEARLRCSPMKGHSHVYWYRQLPEEGLKFMVYLQKENIIDESGMPKERFSAEFPKEGPSILRIQQVVRGDSAAYFCASSSSGVQGEQYFGPGTRLTVT.

For this clonotype: Likely a read error: the CDR3 ends without its conserved phenylalanine or tryptophan. This rearrangement joins TRBV11-3 to TRBJ1-1; D gene unclear. In germline, CDR1 is SGHNT, CDR2 YENEEA. Trimming pared 0 bases from V and 9 bases from J, leaving 8 bases between. The CDR3 runs to 12 residues. CDR3 DNA: TGTGCCAGCAGCTTAGATCGGGGAAAAGCTTTCCTT. It translates to CASSLDRGKAFL.

This clonotype was seen ten or more times. The chain is built from TRBV18 and TRBJ1-1; a possible D gene is TRBD1 (5 bases). V shed 2 bases and J shed 3 bases, with 19 bases lying between them. The CDR3 is made up of 17 amino acids. From germline, CDR1 is KGHSH and CDR2 LQKENI. The CDR3 DNA follows: TGTGCCAGCTCACCATCCGGCAGGGCGGTAGCGTACACTGAAGCTTTCTTT. Encoded protein: CASSPSGRAVAYTEAFF.

In its sample, this clonotype was seen many times. This chain joins TRBV6-6 and TRBJ1-1; TRBD1 might be the D (5 bases). The CDR3 is 15 residues long. The V end lost 0 bases, the J end lost 4 bases, and 12 bases lay between the germline ends. In germline, CDR1 is MNHNY, CDR2 SVGAGI (reference sequence). CDR3 loop: CASSYSTGAGTEAFF. DNA for the CDR3: TGTGCCAGCAGTTACTCCACCGGGGCGGGCACTGAAGCTTTCTTT.

V gene TRBV18 combines with J gene TRBJ2-7; D is uncertain. The CDR3 has 15 residues. CDR1 is KGHSH and CDR2 is LQKENI in the germline V gene. Trimming shortened V by 0 bases and J by 1 base, and 10 bases separated the two germline ends. The CDR3, as DNA: TGTGCCAGCTCACCACCGGGATCCCCTTCCTACGAGCAGTACTTC. It codes for CASSPPGSPSYEQYF.

The chain links TRBV2 to TRBJ1-6; maybe TRBD1 (5 bases). Trimming took off 5 bases at V and 4 bases at J, with 12 bases between the two ends. The CDR3 sequence is 15 residues long. Germline CDR1 reads SNHLY; CDR2 reads FYNNEI. In nucleotides, the CDR3 is TGTGCCAGCAGTCGGGACGCGCAGTATAATTCACCCCTCCACTTT. Translating gives CASSRDAQYNSPLHF.

This clonotype occurred many times. The gene calls are TRBV7-9 and TRBJ1-1; D may be TRBD1 (5 bases). Germline CDR1 reads SEHNR; CDR2 reads FQNEAQ (reference sequence). The CDR3 is made up of 14 amino acids. Deletions cut 3 bases from V and 6 bases from J, with 14 bases between. The CDR3 is CASSFPGRTPEAFF. The CDR3 DNA is TGTGCCAGCAGCTTCCCGGGGCGCACCCCTGAAGCTTTCTTT.

This clonotype came up many times. The V and J genes are TRBV20-1 and TRBJ1-1; no definite D call. Trimming left V 6 bases short and J 4 bases short, with 21 bases between. The CDR3 spans 15 residues. Germline V CDR1 and CDR2: DFQATT, SNEGSKA (reference sequence). In DNA, the CDR3 is TGCAGTGCCAAAACTAGAATCGGGGAAGGCACTGAAGCTTTCTTT. Translated, it gives CSAKTRIGEGTEAFF.

The gene calls are TRBV7-9 and TRBJ2-5, with D perhaps matching TRBD1 (8 bases). The CDR3 runs to 14 residues. Germline V lookup: CDR1 SEHNR, CDR2 FQNEAQ (reference sequence). Trimming left V 4 bases short and J 4 bases short, with 13 bases between. The CDR3 DNA sequence: TGTGCCAGCAGCTGGAACAGGGGGGGAGAGACCCAGTACTTC. The encoded protein is CASSWNRGGETQYF.

This clonotype was found many times. This chain uses TRBV29-1 with TRBJ1-2, with D perhaps matching TRBD1 (5 bases). The CDR3 sequence is 9 residues long. Trimming left V 8 bases short and J 6 bases short, with 7 bases between. Germline loops: CDR1 SQVTM, CDR2 ANQGSEA. CDR3 in DNA: TGCAGCTCGGGGGATGGCTACACCTTC. Its translation: CSSGDGYTF.

This clonotype has ten or more counts. The V gene is TRBV19, the J gene TRBJ1-5, with no clear D. CDR3 length: 15 residues. Trimming pared 4 bases from V and 4 bases from J, leaving 14 bases between. In germline, CDR1 is LNHDA, CDR2 SQIVND (reference sequence). DNA of the CDR3: TGTGCCAGTAGTACGGACGGGGAGGTTAATCAGCCCCAGCATTTT. Encoded protein: CASSTDGEVNQPQHF.